This T cell receptor (beta chain) was sequenced for a study of post-analysis software for immune sequencing data. Findings and caveats of the study: Patients had higher frequencies than controls of a few TRBV segments, including TRBV5-6, TRBV5-1 and TRBV20-1.

Presence of unique molecular identifiers characterized the TCR beta cDNA libraries. TCRdb reprocessed the PCR reads via MiXCR and lists one record per CDR3 protein. The profile shows roughly 670,000 distinct CDR3 sequences, over 45% of them singletons. Points on this clonotype: As yet, its antigen is unknown.

Trimming cost V 4 bases and J 2 bases; bases outside gene matches: 10. CDR3 length equals 16 residues. Looked up from germline, CDR1 is SGHDT and CDR2 is YYEEEE. This clonotype was sampled from a girl aged 2 to 10 with multiple sclerosis. The chain carries TRBV5-6 and TRBJ2-7; 9 nucleotides align to TRBD1. Sequenced input: blood. The CDR3 region has the DNA TGTGCCAGCAGCCTCATCGGGACAGGGAAACCCTACGAGCAGTACTTC. This translates into CASSLIGTGKPYEQYF. Using reference TRBV5-6 and TRBJ2-7 for the parts outside the CDR3, the full variable domain is DAGVTQSPTHLIKTRGQQVTLRCSPKSGHDTVSWYQQALGQGPQFIFQYYEEEERQRGNFPDRFSGHQFPNYSSELNVNALLLGDSALYLCASSLIGTGKPYEQYFGPGTRLTVT.